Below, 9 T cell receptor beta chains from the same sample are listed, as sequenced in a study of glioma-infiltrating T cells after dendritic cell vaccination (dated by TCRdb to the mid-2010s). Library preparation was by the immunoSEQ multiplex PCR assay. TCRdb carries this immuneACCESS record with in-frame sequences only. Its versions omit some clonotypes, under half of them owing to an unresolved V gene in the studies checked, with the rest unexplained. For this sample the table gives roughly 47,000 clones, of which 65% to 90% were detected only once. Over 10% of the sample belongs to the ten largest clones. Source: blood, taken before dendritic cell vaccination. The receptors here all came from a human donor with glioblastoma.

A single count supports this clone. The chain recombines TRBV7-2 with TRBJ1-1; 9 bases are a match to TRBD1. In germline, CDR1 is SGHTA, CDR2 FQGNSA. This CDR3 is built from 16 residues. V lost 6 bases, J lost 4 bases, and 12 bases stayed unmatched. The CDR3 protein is CASSLDRGPLGTEAFF. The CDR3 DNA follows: TGTGCCAGCAGTTTGGACAGGGGCCCCTTGGGCACTGAAGCTTTCTTT.

The CDR3 nucleotides read TGTGCCAGCAGCCTAGCGGGGGGGCCATCTGAGCAGTATTTT. It specifies CASSLAGGPSEQYF. V and J are TRBV27 and TRBJ2-3; 12 bases are shared with TRBD2. CDR3 length equals 14 residues. After removal of 6 bases from V and 11 bases from J, the junction contained 9 bases not matched to a gene. Germline assignment: CDR1 MNHEY and CDR2 SMNVEV (reference sequence).

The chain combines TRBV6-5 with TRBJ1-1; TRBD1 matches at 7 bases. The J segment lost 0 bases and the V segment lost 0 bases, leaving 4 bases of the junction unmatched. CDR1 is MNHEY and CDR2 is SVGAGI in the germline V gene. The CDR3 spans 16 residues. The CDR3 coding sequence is TGTGCCAGCAGTTACTCTAAGACAGGGTTGAACACTGAAGCTTTCTTT. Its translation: CASSYSKTGLNTEAFF.

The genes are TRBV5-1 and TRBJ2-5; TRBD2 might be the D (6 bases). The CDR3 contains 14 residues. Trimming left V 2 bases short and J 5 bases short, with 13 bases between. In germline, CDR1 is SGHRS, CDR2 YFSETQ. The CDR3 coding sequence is TGCGCCAGCAGCTTCGAGGGGAGGAAGGAGACCCAGTACTTC. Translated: CASSFEGRKETQYF.

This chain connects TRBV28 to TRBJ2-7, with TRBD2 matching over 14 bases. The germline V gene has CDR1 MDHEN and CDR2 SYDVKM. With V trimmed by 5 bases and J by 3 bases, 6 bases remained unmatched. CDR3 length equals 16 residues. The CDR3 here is CASSATSGRGVYEQYF. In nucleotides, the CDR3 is TGTGCCAGCAGTGCGACTAGCGGGAGGGGAGTCTACGAGCAGTACTTC.

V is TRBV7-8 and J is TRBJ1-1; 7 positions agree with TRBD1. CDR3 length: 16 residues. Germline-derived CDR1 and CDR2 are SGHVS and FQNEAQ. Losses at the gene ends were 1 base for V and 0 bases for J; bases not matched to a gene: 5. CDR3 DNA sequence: TGTGCCAGCAGCTTAGTGACAGGGCTTATGAACACTGAAGCTTTCTTT. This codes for CASSLVTGLMNTEAFF. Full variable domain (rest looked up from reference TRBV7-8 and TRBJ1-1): GAGVSQSPRYKVAKRGQDVALRCDPISGHVSLFWYQQALGQGPEFLTYFQNEAQLDKSGLPSDRFFAERPEGSVSTLKIQRTQQEDSAVYLCASSLVTGLMNTEAFFGQGTRLTVV.

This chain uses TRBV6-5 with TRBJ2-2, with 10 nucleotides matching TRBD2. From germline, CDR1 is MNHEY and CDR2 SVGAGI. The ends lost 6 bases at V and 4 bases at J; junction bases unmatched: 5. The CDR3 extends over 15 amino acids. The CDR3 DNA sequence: TGTGCCAGCAGCCTAGCGGGAGTCGGCACCGGGGAGCTGTTTTTT. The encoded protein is CASSLAGVGTGELFF.

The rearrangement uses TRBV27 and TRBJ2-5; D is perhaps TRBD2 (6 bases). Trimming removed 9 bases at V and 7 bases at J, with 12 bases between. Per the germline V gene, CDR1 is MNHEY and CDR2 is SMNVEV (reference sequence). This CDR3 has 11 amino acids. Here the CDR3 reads CASWLGGTQYF. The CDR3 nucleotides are TGTGCCAGTTGGCTGGGGGGGACCCAGTACTTC.

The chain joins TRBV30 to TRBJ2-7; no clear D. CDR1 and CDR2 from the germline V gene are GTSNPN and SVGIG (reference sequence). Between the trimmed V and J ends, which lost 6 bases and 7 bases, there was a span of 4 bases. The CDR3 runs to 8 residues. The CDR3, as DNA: TGTGCCTGCGGGGAGCAGTACTTC. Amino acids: CACGEQYF. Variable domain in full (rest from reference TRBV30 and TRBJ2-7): SQTIHQWPATLVQPVGSPLSLECTVEGTSNPNLYWYRQAAGRGLQLLFYSVGIGQISSEVPQNLSASRPQDRQFILSSKKLLLSDSGFYLCACGEQYFGPGTRLTVT.